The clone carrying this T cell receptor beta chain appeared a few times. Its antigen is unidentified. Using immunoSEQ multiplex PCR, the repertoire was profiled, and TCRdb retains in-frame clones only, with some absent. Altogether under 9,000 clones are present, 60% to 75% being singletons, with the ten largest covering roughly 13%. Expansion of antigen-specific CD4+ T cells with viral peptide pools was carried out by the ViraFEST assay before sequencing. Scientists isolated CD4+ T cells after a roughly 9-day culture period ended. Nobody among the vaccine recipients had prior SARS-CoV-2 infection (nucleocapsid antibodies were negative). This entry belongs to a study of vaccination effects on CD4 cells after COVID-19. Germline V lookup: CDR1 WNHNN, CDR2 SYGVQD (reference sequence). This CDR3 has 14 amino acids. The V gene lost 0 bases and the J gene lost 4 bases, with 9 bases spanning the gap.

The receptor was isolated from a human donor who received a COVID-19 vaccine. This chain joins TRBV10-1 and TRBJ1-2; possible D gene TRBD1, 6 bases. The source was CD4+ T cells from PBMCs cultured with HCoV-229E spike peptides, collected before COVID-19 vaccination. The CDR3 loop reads CASSESTDSYGYTF. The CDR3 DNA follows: TGCGCCAGCAGTGAGTCCACGGACAGCTATGGCTACACCTTC.